A selection of T cell receptor beta chains follows, all from one sample in a study of neurological immune-mediated disorders. TCRdb re-analysed the 5' RACE reads in MiXCR, keeping a single row per CDR3 protein. The repertoire has fewer than 110,000 distinct CDR3 sequences, 10% to 13% of them found once; the top ten carry approximately 3.1%. The sequencing input was PBMCs. The receptors here all came from a female donor with HTLV-1-associated myelopathy (HAM/TSP). The CDR3 runs from the conserved cysteine through the conserved F or W. Fields, in order: D gene, J gene, V gene, clone size, CDR3 protein, CDR3 DNA. D genes are given only for firm matches. Expanded clones are given a class, and other clones once, few, many or no size at all.

d_call: .
j_call: TRBJ2-5
v_call: TRBV29-1
clone_size: many
cdr3_aa: CSVVRETLRETQYF
cdr3_nt: TGCAGCGTTGTGAGGGAAACCTTGAGGGAGACCCAGTACTTC

d_call: .
j_call: TRBJ2-7
v_call: TRBV5-4
clone_size: many
cdr3_aa: CASSTRTGVEQYF
cdr3_nt: TGTGCCAGCAGCACGAGGACGGGGGTCGAGCAGTACTTC

d_call: .
j_call: TRBJ1-2
v_call: TRBV12-3/TRBV12-4
clone_size: .
cdr3_aa: CASSPPTSGYGYTF
cdr3_nt: TGTGCCAGCAGTCCCCCCACCTCGGGCTATGGCTACACCTTC

d_call: .
j_call: TRBJ1-1
v_call: TRBV6-5
clone_size: many
cdr3_aa: CASSYSKGTPDWAFF
cdr3_nt: TGTGCCAGCAGTTACTCAAAAGGGACCCCGGACTGGGCTTTCTTT

d_call: .
j_call: TRBJ2-7
v_call: TRBV7-9
clone_size: many
cdr3_aa: CASSQDSYEQYF
cdr3_nt: TGTGCCAGCAGCCAAGACAGCTACGAGCAGTACTTC

d_call: TRBD2
j_call: TRBJ2-3
v_call: TRBV20-1
clone_size: many
cdr3_aa: CSAADPTSLGRDTQYF
cdr3_nt: TGCAGTGCTGCTGACCCGACTAGCTTAGGGAGAGATACGCAGTATTTT

d_call: .
j_call: TRBJ2-3
v_call: TRBV4-1
clone_size: many
cdr3_aa: CASSQDVDSDTQYF
cdr3_nt: TGCGCCAGCAGCCAAGATGTCGATTCGGATACGCAGTATTTT

d_call: .
j_call: TRBJ2-2
v_call: TRBV5-4
clone_size: many
cdr3_aa: CASSLVGSSRELFF
cdr3_nt: TGTGCCAGCAGCTTGGTGGGGTCATCCAGGGAGCTGTTTTTT

d_call: .
j_call: TRBJ2-3
v_call: TRBV7-2
clone_size: .
cdr3_aa: CASSLGPSQADTQYF
cdr3_nt: TGTGCCAGCAGCTTAGGCCCCTCGCAGGCCGATACGCAGTATTTT

d_call: TRBD2
j_call: TRBJ2-1
v_call: TRBV27
clone_size: many
cdr3_aa: CASGVGPGGPPGEQFF
cdr3_nt: TGTGCCAGCGGAGTGGGTCCGGGGGGGCCCCCGGGTGAGCAGTTCTTC

d_call: TRBD2
j_call: TRBJ2-2
v_call: TRBV20-1
clone_size: medium-sized
cdr3_aa: CSARPPAGGTGELFF
cdr3_nt: TGCAGTGCTAGACCCCCGGCGGGGGGAACCGGGGAGCTGTTTTTT

d_call: .
j_call: TRBJ1-2
v_call: TRBV6-5
clone_size: .
cdr3_aa: CASKKRTDYGYTF
cdr3_nt: TGTGCCAGCAAAAAAAGGACAGACTATGGCTACACCTTC

d_call: .
j_call: TRBJ1-5
v_call: TRBV12-3/TRBV12-4
clone_size: many
cdr3_aa: CASSLTVVRQPQHF
cdr3_nt: TGTGCCAGCAGTTTGACAGTAGTCCGTCAGCCCCAGCATTTT

d_call: .
j_call: TRBJ2-3
v_call: TRBV5-1
clone_size: many
cdr3_aa: CASSLDPSGGTDTQYF
cdr3_nt: TGCGCCAGCAGCTTGGACCCCTCCGGGGGCACAGATACGCAGTATTTT

d_call: .
j_call: TRBJ2-1
v_call: TRBV5-6
clone_size: many
cdr3_aa: CASSLGRLEQFF
cdr3_nt: TGTGCCAGCAGCTTGGGTAGGCTTGAGCAGTTCTTC

d_call: TRBD2
j_call: TRBJ2-1
v_call: TRBV7-8
clone_size: many
cdr3_aa: CASSLNPSGRSYNEQFF
cdr3_nt: TGTGCCAGCAGCTTAAATCCTAGCGGACGCTCCTACAATGAGCAGTTCTTC

d_call: .
j_call: TRBJ2-5
v_call: TRBV3-1
clone_size: .
cdr3_aa: CASSQVQQRLDQEIQYF
cdr3_nt: TGTGCCAGCAGCCAAGTTCAACAGAGACTCGACCAAGAGATCCAGTACTTC

d_call: .
j_call: TRBJ2-3
v_call: TRBV5-1
clone_size: many
cdr3_aa: CASSLGAVTDTQYF
cdr3_nt: TGCGCCAGCAGCTTGGGGGCGGTCACAGATACGCAGTATTTT

d_call: .
j_call: TRBJ2-7
v_call: TRBV7-9
clone_size: many
cdr3_aa: CASSRAIGTALYEQYF
cdr3_nt: TGTGCCAGCAGCCGAGCGATTGGGACGGCACTCTACGAGCAGTACTTC

d_call: TRBD2
j_call: TRBJ2-3
v_call: TRBV5-1
clone_size: few
cdr3_aa: CASSPRTSPDTQYF
cdr3_nt: TGCGCCAGCAGCCCTCGGACTAGCCCAGATACGCAGTATTTT

d_call: .
j_call: TRBJ2-1
v_call: TRBV7-9
clone_size: many
cdr3_aa: CASSPLYEQFF
cdr3_nt: TGTGCCAGCAGCCCCCTCTATGAGCAGTTCTTC

d_call: .
j_call: TRBJ2-1
v_call: TRBV28
clone_size: many
cdr3_aa: CASSQWTEEQFF
cdr3_nt: TGTGCCAGCAGTCAGTGGACAGAGGAGCAGTTCTTC

d_call: .
j_call: TRBJ2-3
v_call: TRBV20-1
clone_size: many
cdr3_aa: CSASIVRGADTQYF
cdr3_nt: TGCAGTGCTAGCATAGTCAGAGGTGCAGATACGCAGTATTTT

d_call: .
j_call: TRBJ2-2
v_call: TRBV5-1
clone_size: many
cdr3_aa: CASSFWGRNTGELFF
cdr3_nt: TGCGCCAGCAGCTTCTGGGGGCGGAACACCGGGGAGCTGTTTTTT

d_call: TRBD1
j_call: TRBJ2-2
v_call: TRBV10-3
clone_size: .
cdr3_aa: CAISAGTGSGELFF
cdr3_nt: TGTGCCATCAGTGCCGGGACAGGGTCCGGGGAGCTGTTTTTT

d_call: TRBD2
j_call: TRBJ2-7
v_call: TRBV5-1
clone_size: many
cdr3_aa: CASRPSGGAFDEQYF
cdr3_nt: TGCGCCAGCCGCCCTAGCGGGGGGGCCTTCGACGAGCAGTACTTC

d_call: TRBD2
j_call: TRBJ2-5
v_call: TRBV4-2
clone_size: many
cdr3_aa: CASSQELAGGAKWETQYF
cdr3_nt: TGTGCCAGCAGCCAAGAACTAGCGGGGGGCGCGAAATGGGAGACCCAGTACTTC

d_call: .
j_call: TRBJ1-1
v_call: TRBV10-3
clone_size: many
cdr3_aa: CAISGTGNTEAFF
cdr3_nt: TGTGCCATCAGTGGTACAGGGAACACTGAAGCTTTCTTT

d_call: .
j_call: TRBJ2-3
v_call: TRBV20-1
clone_size: many
cdr3_aa: CSAPLLLGFTDTQYF
cdr3_nt: TGCAGTGCTCCCTTATTATTGGGATTCACAGATACGCAGTATTTT

d_call: .
j_call: TRBJ1-2
v_call: TRBV20-1
clone_size: many
cdr3_aa: CSARVRGAGYTF
cdr3_nt: TGCAGTGCTAGAGTCCGGGGGGCGGGCTACACCTTC

d_call: TRBD1
j_call: TRBJ2-2
v_call: TRBV5-1
clone_size: many
cdr3_aa: CASSEGTGVTTGELFF
cdr3_nt: TGCGCCAGCAGCGAAGGGACAGGGGTTACAACCGGGGAGCTGTTTTTT

d_call: .
j_call: TRBJ2-7
v_call: TRBV4-1
clone_size: many
cdr3_aa: CASSQEGHEQYF
cdr3_nt: TGCGCCAGCAGCCAAGAGGGGCACGAGCAGTACTTC

d_call: TRBD1
j_call: TRBJ2-7
v_call: TRBV5-1
clone_size: many
cdr3_aa: CASSRGQGYEQYF
cdr3_nt: TGCGCCAGCAGCCGGGGACAGGGCTACGAGCAGTACTTC

d_call: TRBD1
j_call: TRBJ2-7
v_call: TRBV5-1
clone_size: many
cdr3_aa: CASSYRDSVAYEQYF
cdr3_nt: TGCGCCAGCAGCTACCGGGACAGTGTAGCCTACGAGCAGTACTTC

d_call: TRBD1
j_call: TRBJ1-1
v_call: TRBV11-2
clone_size: many
cdr3_aa: CASSLDRGRGTEAFF
cdr3_nt: TGTGCCAGCAGCTTAGACAGGGGGCGCGGCACTGAAGCTTTCTTT